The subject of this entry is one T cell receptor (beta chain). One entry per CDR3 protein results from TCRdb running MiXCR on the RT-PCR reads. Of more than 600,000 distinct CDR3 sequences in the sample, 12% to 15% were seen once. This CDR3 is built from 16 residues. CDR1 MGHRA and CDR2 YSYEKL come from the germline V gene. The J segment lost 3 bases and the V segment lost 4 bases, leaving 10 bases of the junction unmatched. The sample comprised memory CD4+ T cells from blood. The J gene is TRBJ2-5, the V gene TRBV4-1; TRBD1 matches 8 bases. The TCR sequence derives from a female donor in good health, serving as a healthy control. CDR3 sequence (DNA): TGCGCCAGCAGCCGGGGGCCGGGACAGGTCGAAGAGACCCAGTACTTC. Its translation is CASSRGPGQVEETQYF.